This TCR beta chain was observed in a study of cytomegalovirus exposure and HLA in healthy donors. This PCR relied on a set of 60 Vbeta primers and 13 Jbeta primers. Assay: immunoSEQ multiplex PCR; the TCRdb copy retains only in-frame clones and omits some. The sample yields roughly 100,000 clones, around 80% seen once. Whole-study results and caveats: Data from an earlier analysis indicated that most TCR beta V segments were productive either about 87% or about 30% of the time.

In germline, CDR1 is SGHNT, CDR2 YENEEA. The CDR3 is 15 amino acids. V lost 5 bases and J lost 5; bases outside the gene matches: 6. With regard to this clone: The antigen is unknown.

The chain combines TRBV11-3 with TRBJ2-5; 12 bases fit TRBD1. The specimen sequenced was PBMCs. The origin of this receptor is a man aged 35-49 years in good health and CMV-seropositive. The CDR3 bases are TGTGCCAGCAGCCGCGGGGACAGGGGGCTGGAGACCCAGTACTTC. Residues: CASSRGDRGLETQYF.